This T cell receptor beta chain was retrieved from a study of blood T cell repertoires in COVID-19. This CDR3 has 15 amino acids. CDR1 LGHNA and CDR2 YSLEER come from the germline V gene. Trimming took off 2 bases at V and 3 bases at J, with 14 bases between the two ends. Produced via immunoSEQ multiplex PCR; TCRdb's table is partial and in-frame only. The table has fewer than 250,000 clones, around 85% seen once; the top ten hold 3.5% to 4%. Input material: PBMCs or T cells enriched from blood (not recorded which). The clonotype originates from a woman aged 40 to 50 with acute COVID-19. The rearrangement links TRBV4-3 to TRBJ2-7; TRBD1 is a possible D gene (6 bases). CDR3 sequence: CASSQTGDTNYEQYF. In nucleotides, the CDR3 is TGCGCCAGCAGCCAAACCGGGGACACCAACTACGAGCAGTACTTC.